Shown below are 8 T cell receptor beta chains from a single sample sequenced in a study of metastatic and nonmetastatic thyroid tumors. TCRdb reanalyzed the PCR reads with MiXCR. The sample records more than 20,000 clones, over 10% being singletons. All patients were untreated before thyroid surgery. The sample was blood. These receptors were obtained from a female donor with papillary thyroid cancer or a benign thyroid nodule (not recorded which). Some clones in this sample may be carry-over from other donors' samples.

This clone was observed at least ten times. The chain joins TRBV6-1 to TRBJ1-2; 7 bases are shared with TRBD1. The CDR3 has 15 amino acids. Germline V gene lookup returns CDR1 MNHNS and CDR2 SASEGT. V dropped 5 bases and J dropped 8; count of bases not matched to a gene: 14. CDR3 amino acids: CASSSHQGQRLGYTF. In nucleotides, the CDR3 is TGTGCCAGCAGTTCACACCAGGGACAGAGGCTAGGCTACACCTTC.

This clone was detected ten times or more. This chain joins TRBV5-1 and TRBJ1-1; D not resolved. CDR1 is SGHRS, CDR2 YFSETQ, per germline. The CDR3 loop spans 15 amino acids. V was cut by 4 bases and J by 6 bases, with 19 bases left in between. CDR3 residues: CASSPRASVLSEAFF. The DNA for the CDR3 is TGCGCCAGCAGCCCGAGGGCATCCGTTCTATCTGAAGCTTTCTTT.

This clone was observed at least ten times. This clone may be a read error of a much larger clone one base away. Other DNA variants within this sample encode the same CDR3. The V and J genes are TRBV7-9 and TRBJ2-7; D unclear. The CDR3 totals 14 residues. CDR1 SEHNR and CDR2 FQNEAQ come from the germline V gene (reference sequence). CDR3 residues: CASSLGRSSYEQYF. The CDR3 coding sequence is TGCGCCAGCAGCTTAGGCAGGAGCTCCTACGAGCAGTACTTC.

The chain carries TRBV6-1 and TRBJ2-2; TRBD2 aligns across 10 bases. V lost 3 bases, J lost 2 bases, and 9 bases stayed unmatched. CDR1 MNHNS and CDR2 SASEGT come from the germline V gene. The CDR3 totals 18 residues. CDR3 protein: CASSDPGLADLNTGELFF. The CDR3 DNA is TGTGCCAGCAGTGACCCCGGACTAGCGGACCTAAACACCGGGGAGCTGTTTTTT.

This clone was seen many times. The V and J genes are TRBV6-4 and TRBJ1-3; tentative D call: TRBD1 (5 bases). The V gene lost 4 bases and the J gene lost 2 bases, with 6 bases spanning the gap. The CDR3 totals 13 residues. The germline V gene has CDR1 MRHNA and CDR2 SNTAGT. The CDR3, as DNA: TGTGCCAGCAGTGGGGGGGCTGGAAACACCATATATTTT. Translating it yields CASSGGAGNTIYF.

This clone was seen ten or more times. The J gene is TRBJ2-6, the V gene TRBV20-1, with 9 bases aligning to TRBD1. V dropped 5 bases and J dropped 2; count of bases not matched to a gene: 4. Per germline, CDR1 DFQATT and CDR2 SNEGSKA (reference sequence). The CDR3 sequence is 15 residues long. The chain's CDR3 is CSAGRQGAGANVLTF. DNA for the CDR3: TGCAGTGCTGGTCGACAGGGGGCTGGGGCCAACGTCCTGACTTTC.

This clone has a count of ten or more. V is TRBV12-3 or TRBV12-4 and J is TRBJ2-5; possibly TRBD2 for D (6 bases). This CDR3 is built from 14 residues. The germline V and J ends were trimmed by 5 bases and 4 bases, with 14 bases remaining between them. The CDR3, as DNA: TGTGCCAGCAGTCTCATGGACTATGGAGAGACCCAGTACTTC. Translating gives CASSLMDYGETQYF.

This chain joins TRBV30 and TRBJ1-2, with D unclear. The CDR3 loop spans 13 amino acids. The ends were cut back, 2 bases at V and 7 bases at J, with 14 bases in the middle. Looked up from germline, CDR1 is GTSNPN and CDR2 is SVGIG (reference sequence). The CDR3 sequence is CAWSRFEGGGYTF. In DNA form, the CDR3 reads TGTGCCTGGAGTAGGTTTGAGGGCGGTGGCTACACCTTC.